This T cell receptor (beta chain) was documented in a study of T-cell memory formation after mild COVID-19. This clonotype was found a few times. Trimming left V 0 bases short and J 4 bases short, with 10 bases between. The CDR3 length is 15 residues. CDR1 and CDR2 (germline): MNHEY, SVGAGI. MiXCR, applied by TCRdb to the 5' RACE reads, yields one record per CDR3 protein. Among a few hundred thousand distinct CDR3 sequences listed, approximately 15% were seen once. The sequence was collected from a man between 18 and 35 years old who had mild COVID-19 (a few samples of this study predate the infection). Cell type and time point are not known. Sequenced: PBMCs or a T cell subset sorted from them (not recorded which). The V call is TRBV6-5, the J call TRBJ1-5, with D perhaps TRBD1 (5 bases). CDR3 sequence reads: CASSYSIGGNQPQHF. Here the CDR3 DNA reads TGTGCCAGCAGTTACTCGATTGGGGGTAATCAGCCCCAGCATTTT.